The rows below give T cell receptor beta chains drawn from one sample of a study of identical twins. TCRdb passed the 5' RACE reads through MiXCR, listing each CDR3 protein once. The table lists roughly 350,000 distinct CDR3 sequences, roughly 9% of them singletons. The sample taken for sequencing was naive T cells sorted from blood. The receptor source for this set is a woman between 50 and 59 years old in good health. Each CDR3 is given with its conserved first and last residue. D genes are given only for firm matches. Clone size is given for some rows only: seen once, a few or many times, or a class if the clone is expanded.

clone_size j_call d_call v_call cdr3_aa cdr3_nt
- TRBJ1-5 TRBD1 TRBV5-6 CASSMGQYRQPQHF TGTGCCAGCAGCATGGGACAGTATCGTCAGCCCCAGCATTTT
many TRBJ2-5 TRBD2 TRBV5-5 CASSFGTSVVGETQYF TGTGCCAGCAGCTTCGGGACTAGCGTAGTCGGAGAGACCCAGTACTTC
few TRBJ1-2 TRBD1 TRBV24-1 CATSDPGTGYGYTF TGTGCCACCAGTGACCCCGGGACAGGCTATGGCTACACCTTC
- TRBJ2-1 - TRBV5-1 CASSLGTSSSYNEQFF TGCGCCAGCAGCTTGGGGACTTCGAGCTCCTACAATGAGCAGTTCTTC
- TRBJ2-1 - TRBV7-6 CASSLAPGEDEQFF TGTGCCAGCAGCTTAGCGCCTGGGGAAGATGAGCAGTTCTTC
many TRBJ2-1 TRBD2 TRBV7-9 CASLSPSGNEQFF TGTGCCAGCCTGTCTCCTAGCGGCAATGAGCAGTTCTTC
- TRBJ2-3 TRBD2 TRBV15 CATSVRLAGDTQYF TGTGCCACCAGCGTCCGACTAGCGGGAGATACGCAGTATTTT
once TRBJ2-3 - TRBV20-1 CSARSSADTQYF TGCAGTGCTAGATCGTCAGCAGATACGCAGTATTTT
few TRBJ2-3 - TRBV20-1 CSARGIGSRPSDTQYF TGCAGTGCTAGAGGGATAGGCAGCAGGCCCTCAGATACGCAGTATTTT
many TRBJ2-1 - TRBV20-1 CSARDPTGYSGNEQFF TGCAGTGCTAGAGACCCAACAGGGTATTCGGGCAATGAGCAGTTCTTC
many TRBJ2-1 TRBD2 TRBV7-2 CASSLKASGEQFF TGTGCCAGCAGCTTGAAAGCTAGCGGGGAGCAGTTCTTC
few TRBJ1-2 - TRBV27 CASSSWTGGDYGYTF TGTGCCAGCAGTTCCTGGACCGGGGGGGACTATGGCTACACCTTC
- TRBJ2-5 - TRBV10-2 CASSVGGGETQYF TGCGCCAGCAGTGTAGGGGGTGGAGAGACCCAGTACTTC
few TRBJ2-1 - TRBV20-1 CSASSPGLNEQFF TGCAGTGCTAGTTCCCCGGGGCTCAATGAGCAGTTCTTC
- TRBJ2-7 - TRBV4-1 CASSQDPEAYEQYF TGCGCCAGCAGCCAAGATCCGGAGGCATACGAGCAGTACTTC
- TRBJ2-1 TRBD2 TRBV28 CASSRLADAYYNEQFF TGTGCCAGCAGTAGACTAGCGGACGCTTACTACAATGAGCAGTTCTTC
many TRBJ2-1 - TRBV12-3/TRBV12-4 CASSRNEQFF TGTGCCAGCAGTAGAAATGAGCAGTTCTTC
- TRBJ2-1 TRBD1 TRBV5-1 CASSSRDRGNEQFF TGCGCCAGCAGCTCACGGGACAGGGGAAATGAGCAGTTCTTC
- TRBJ1-2 - TRBV3-1 CASSQGDVYGYTF TGTGCCAGCAGCCAAGGGGACGTCTATGGCTACACCTTC
few TRBJ2-1 - TRBV20-1 CSARDLDYSIDEQFF TGCAGTGCTAGAGATCTCGACTATTCCATCGATGAGCAGTTCTTC
few TRBJ2-3 - TRBV4-2 CASSQGQLGDTQYF TGTGCCAGCAGCCAAGGCCAACTTGGGGATACGCAGTATTTT
- TRBJ2-1 - TRBV20-1 CSARDLLARFHEQFF TGCAGTGCTAGAGATCTGCTAGCTCGATTCCATGAGCAGTTCTTC
- TRBJ2-5 TRBD1 TRBV5-1 CASSSGGPQETQYF TGCGCCAGCAGCTCAGGGGGCCCTCAAGAGACCCAGTACTTC
few TRBJ2-1 TRBD2 TRBV29-1 CSVARTSGRVDEQFF TGCAGCGTCGCTCGGACTAGCGGGAGGGTGGATGAGCAGTTCTTC
many TRBJ1-4 TRBD1 TRBV5-4 CASSGTGASEKLFF TGTGCCAGCAGCGGAACAGGGGCGAGTGAAAAACTGTTTTTT
few TRBJ2-1 - TRBV4-1 CASSQTTGHNEQFF TGCGCCAGCAGCCAGACGACAGGACACAATGAGCAGTTCTTC
few TRBJ2-2 TRBD2 TRBV20-1 CSARGLGGTGELFF TGCAGTGCACGGGGACTAGGGGGGACCGGGGAGCTGTTTTTT
few TRBJ2-2 TRBD2 TRBV5-6 CASSFVEREYTGELFF TGTGCCAGCAGCTTTGTCGAGCGGGAATACACCGGGGAGCTGTTTTTT
- TRBJ1-5 - TRBV20-1 CSARTRGSNQPQHF TGCAGTGCCCGAACTAGGGGTAGCAATCAGCCCCAGCATTTT
- TRBJ2-2 - TRBV5-1 CASSLMARDTGELFF TGCGCCAGCAGCTTGATGGCTAGGGACACCGGGGAGCTGTTTTTT
- TRBJ2-1 TRBD2 TRBV3-1 CASSPIVGGSGQFF TGTGCCAGCAGCCCCATCGTGGGCGGGAGTGGACAGTTCTTC
many TRBJ2-5 - TRBV12-3/TRBV12-4 CASSLGQKETQYF TGTGCCAGCAGTTTGGGCCAGAAAGAGACCCAGTACTTC
few TRBJ2-5 TRBD1 TRBV6-4 CASSDRGGTGETQYF TGTGCCAGCAGTGACCGTGGGGGGACAGGAGAGACCCAGTACTTC
- TRBJ2-1 TRBD2 TRBV4-1 CASSPGLAGVISYNEQFF TGCGCCAGCAGCCCGGGACTAGCGGGAGTAATCTCCTACAATGAGCAGTTCTTC
- TRBJ2-1 - TRBV10-3 CAITSTRGAWEQFF TGTGCCATCACTTCAACCCGGGGGGCATGGGAGCAGTTCTTC
few TRBJ2-5 TRBD1 TRBV5-1 CASTPGTEETQYF TGCGCCAGCACCCCCGGGACAGAAGAGACCCAGTACTTC
- TRBJ2-1 - TRBV7-8 CASSLVGVKRFGSYNEQFF TGTGCCAGCAGCTTAGTGGGGGTAAAGAGATTTGGCTCCTACAATGAGCAGTTCTTC
few TRBJ2-7 TRBD1 TRBV5-1 CASSIPGQGTYEQYF TGCGCCAGCAGCATCCCGGGACAGGGGACCTACGAGCAGTACTTC
few TRBJ2-3 TRBD2 TRBV12-3/TRBV12-4 CASSLLTSGRAPTDTQYF TGTGCCAGCAGTCTCCTCACTAGCGGGAGGGCTCCCACAGATACGCAGTATTTT
- TRBJ2-1 TRBD2 TRBV29-1 CSVDPLAGAYNEQFF TGCAGCGTTGACCCCCTAGCGGGAGCCTACAATGAGCAGTTCTTC
many TRBJ2-1 - TRBV12-3/TRBV12-4 CASSNTGNEQFF TGTGCCAGCAGCAACACAGGGAATGAGCAGTTCTTC
many TRBJ2-7 TRBD1 TRBV12-3/TRBV12-4 CASSFIIDREIYEQYF TGTGCCAGCAGTTTCATTATCGACAGGGAAATCTACGAGCAGTACTTC
many TRBJ2-1 TRBD2 TRBV7-9 CASSLLAGVSEQFF TGTGCCAGCAGCTTATTGGCGGGAGTCTCTGAGCAGTTCTTC
many TRBJ2-3 TRBD2 TRBV20-1 CSAALGTSGTSTDTQYF TGCAGTGCCGCCTTGGGGACTAGCGGTACTAGCACAGATACGCAGTATTTT
many TRBJ2-2 - TRBV5-1 CASSTEGVGELFF TGCGCCAGCAGCACGGAGGGAGTCGGGGAGCTGTTTTTT
- TRBJ2-1 - TRBV5-4 CASSLHRGLSSYNEQFF TGTGCCAGCAGCTTGCATCGCGGGTTGAGCTCCTACAATGAGCAGTTCTTC
- TRBJ2-4 - TRBV5-1 CASSGPPGGSSKNIQYF TGCGCCAGCAGCGGCCCCCCCGGGGGATCTTCCAAAAACATTCAGTACTTC
many TRBJ1-6 - TRBV27 CASSLSEGDSPLHF TGTGCCAGCAGTTTGTCGGAGGGCGATTCACCCCTCCACTTT
few TRBJ2-2 - TRBV4-1 CASSQDQTNTGELFF TGCGCCAGCAGCCAAGACCAAACGAACACCGGGGAGCTGTTTTTT
- TRBJ2-1 TRBD2 TRBV12-3/TRBV12-4 CASSFPGLAPKGGSYNEQFF TGTGCCAGCAGTTTCCCTGGACTAGCGCCAAAGGGAGGCTCCTACAATGAGCAGTTCTTC
many TRBJ2-1 - TRBV27 CASRYTNNEQFF TGTGCCAGCAGGTACACGAACAATGAGCAGTTCTTC
few TRBJ2-7 - TRBV12-3/TRBV12-4 CASSFLVADYEQYF TGTGCCAGCAGTTTTTTGGTCGCCGACTACGAGCAGTACTTC
- TRBJ2-3 - TRBV6-5 CASSYSPDRVTDTQYF TGTGCCAGCAGTTACTCGCCGGACAGAGTCACTGATACGCAGTATTTT
- TRBJ2-1 - TRBV29-1 CSIFTLVNEQFF TGCAGCATATTCACTTTAGTGAATGAGCAGTTCTTC
- TRBJ2-1 - TRBV20-1 CSARGQGSNEQFF TGCAGTGCTAGAGGGCAGGGTTCCAATGAGCAGTTCTTC
few TRBJ2-1 - TRBV12-3/TRBV12-4 CASGASAGTNNEQFF TGTGCCAGCGGGGCCTCAGCGGGCACTAACAATGAGCAGTTCTTC
few TRBJ2-3 - TRBV7-8 CASNRGGTDTQYF TGTGCCAGCAATAGGGGAGGCACAGATACGCAGTATTTT